This TCR beta chain is drawn from a study of blood T cell repertoires in COVID-19. The V gene's germline CDR1 is SGHDT and CDR2 YYEEEE. This CDR3 spans 15 amino acids. After removal of 2 bases from V and 1 base from J, the junction contained 5 bases not matched to a gene. Generated by immunoSEQ multiplex PCR, the TCRdb table keeps only in-frame clones and is missing some. The data show around 150,000 clones, roughly four fifths seen once. This receptor was identified in a woman between 50 and 59 years old with active or convalescent COVID-19. This sequence joins TRBV5-6 and TRBJ2-7; 8 bases are a match to TRBD2. Sequences were obtained from peripheral blood. CDR3 DNA: TGTGCCAGCAGCTTTTTTCGGGGGGGATCCTACGAGCAGTACTTC. Its translation: CASSFFRGGSYEQYF.